Each of the 24 T cell receptor beta chains below was sequenced from the same sample in a study of T cells after yellow fever vaccination. TCRdb independently ran MiXCR on the 5' RACE reads; one entry per CDR3 protein. The top ten hold 15% of the sample, which has hundreds of thousands of distinct CDR3 sequences, over 5% seen once. Here the sequenced sample was PBMCs, taken 5 days after the yellow fever booster vaccination. The receptors come from a man aged 25-45 years who received the YFV17D yellow fever vaccine.

This clonotype showed up many times. This rearrangement joins TRBV20-1 to TRBJ2-1; TRBD2 is a possible D gene (5 bases). The length of the CDR3 is 12 residues. Trimming pared 8 bases from V and 3 bases from J, leaving 11 bases between. Germline V gene data show CDR1 as DFQATT and CDR2 as SNEGSKA (reference sequence). The CDR3 DNA sequence: TGCAGTCCAGTACGGGGCTACAATGAGCAGTTCTTC. Translated, it gives CSPVRGYNEQFF.

This chain uses TRBV9 with TRBJ2-7, with a weak D call TRBD1 (6 bases). Trimming left V 5 bases short and J 0 bases short, with 12 bases between. There are 14 residues in the CDR3. Germline V CDR1 and CDR2: SGDLS, YYNGEE. The CDR3, as DNA: TGTGCCAGCAGTTGGGGGCCGAGCTCCTACGAGCAGTACTTC. Translation: CASSWGPSSYEQYF.

V gene TRBV15 combines with J gene TRBJ2-1; TRBD1 might be the D (5 bases). V lost 0 bases and J 4 bases, leaving 13 bases between the germline ends. Germline CDR1 and CDR2: LNHNV and YYDKDF (reference sequence). The CDR3 covers 16 residues. This CDR3 reads CATSRDLTVAYNEQFF. The CDR3 nucleotides are TGTGCCACCAGCAGAGATCTGACAGTCGCATACAATGAGCAGTTCTTC.

The V and J genes are TRBV7-2 and TRBJ2-1; D gene unclear. This CDR3 comprises 14 residues. Germline loops: CDR1 SGHTA, CDR2 FQGNSA. Between the trimmed V and J ends, which lost 7 bases and 5 bases, there was a span of 15 bases. The CDR3 coding sequence is TGTGCCAGCATCCTTGGGCGTAGCAACAATGAGCAGTTCTTC. Its protein product is CASILGRSNNEQFF.

Notes on this clonotype: One base away lies a much larger clone, so this may be a sequencing read error. The chain links TRBV20-1 to TRBJ2-7; D may be TRBD1 (5 bases). In germline, CDR1 is DFQATT, CDR2 SNEGSKA (reference sequence). Trimming stripped 6 bases from V and 4 bases from J, with 13 bases between. The CDR3 contains 12 residues. In DNA form, the CDR3 reads TGCAGTGCCGTCGAAGGGGCATACGAGCAGTACTTC. This codes for CSAVEGAYEQYF.

This clonotype has at least ten counts. This chain joins TRBV10-3 and TRBJ2-7, with 8 bases matching TRBD2. The CDR3 is made up of 14 amino acids. The germline CDR1 and CDR2 sequences are ENHRY and SYGVKD. The V gene end was trimmed by 6 bases and the J gene end by 2 bases; junction bases not matched to a gene: 6. CDR3 DNA: TGTGCCATCAGCCAACTAGCGGACCCCTACGAGCAGTACTTC. It codes for CAISQLADPYEQYF.

At least ten counts were recorded for this clonotype. This rearrangement joins TRBV28 to TRBJ2-1; D is undetermined. The CDR3 totals 14 residues. Germline V CDR1 and CDR2: MDHEN, SYDVKM. The V and J ends lost 6 bases and 0 bases respectively, with 9 bases between them. DNA of the CDR3: TGTGCCAGCAGGTTACCTGGCTCCTACAATGAGCAGTTCTTC. It yields the protein CASRLPGSYNEQFF.

This clonotype was found a few times. The chain recombines TRBV20-1 with TRBJ2-3; no definite D call. CDR3 size: 12 residues. From germline, CDR1 is DFQATT and CDR2 SNEGSKA (reference sequence). CDR3 loop: CTFSTQTDTQYF. DNA for the CDR3: TGCACATTCTCGACCCAAACAGATACGCAGTATTTT.

This clonotype appeared many times. The V and J genes are TRBV6-2 or TRBV6-3 and TRBJ2-7; D perhaps matches TRBD2 (5 bases). This CDR3 region has 13 residues. Trimming stripped 8 bases from V and 4 bases from J, with 15 bases between. CDR1 MNHEY and CDR2 SVGEGT come from the germline V gene. The CDR3 region has the DNA TGTGCCAGCGGAGGCCGGAGCCATTACGAGCAGTACTTC. This gives the protein CASGGRSHYEQYF.

This clonotype was counted between two and nine times. The chain uses TRBV28 and TRBJ2-7, with 8 bases lining up with TRBD1. CDR3 length equals 18 residues. V lost 2 bases and J lost 2; bases outside the gene matches: 14. Germline V CDR1 and CDR2: MDHEN, SYDVKM. CDR3 protein: CASSLRSHGQGVAYEQYF. The CDR3 DNA reads TGTGCCAGCAGTTTAAGGTCGCACGGACAGGGAGTCGCCTACGAGCAGTACTTC.

In this sample, this clonotype turned up many times. This sequence joins TRBV7-2 and TRBJ2-3; D not resolved. The CDR3 consists of 15 residues. V was shortened by 1 base and J by 1 base, with 9 bases between the two germline ends. Germline lookup yields CDR1 SGHTA and CDR2 FQGNSA. CDR3 bases: TGTGCCAGCAGCTTAGGAGATTGGCGCACAGATACGCAGTATTTT. This codes for CASSLGDWRTDTQYF.

This clonotype was counted between two and nine times. The genes are TRBV18 and TRBJ1-2, with a tentative D call TRBD1 (5 bases). The CDR3 extends over 14 amino acids. Germline V gene data show CDR1 as KGHSH and CDR2 as LQKENI. The ends were cut back, 0 bases at V and 8 bases at J, with 13 bases in the middle. In DNA, the CDR3 is TGTGCCAGCTCACCACCGGGTCCGGGGCCAGGCTACACCTTC. Protein product: CASSPPGPGPGYTF.

This clonotype turned up a few times. V gene TRBV7-2 combines with J gene TRBJ2-2, with TRBD1 identical over 10 bases. Germline values: CDR1 SGHTA, CDR2 FQGNSA. This CDR3 spans 14 amino acids. Trimming at V came to 5 bases and at J to 8 bases, leaving 5 bases not matched to a gene. The CDR3 loop is CASSRDRGRGELFF. As DNA, the CDR3 is TGTGCCAGCAGCAGAGACAGGGGGCGGGGGGAGCTGTTTTTT.

This clonotype was counted at least ten times. J is TRBJ2-1 and V is TRBV4-3; D possibly corresponds to TRBD2 (5 bases). The CDR3 is made up of 16 amino acids. Germline values: CDR1 LGHNA, CDR2 YSLEER. V was shortened by 3 bases and J by 1 base, with 13 bases between the two germline ends. The DNA for the CDR3 is TGCGCCAGCAGCCAGGGTATAACTAGTTCCTACAATGAGCAGTTCTTC. Amino acid sequence: CASSQGITSSYNEQFF.

This clonotype occurred many times. The junction departs from the called germline gene at one end, perhaps through a read error. The chain employs TRBV20-1 and TRBJ2-7; 13 bases match TRBD2. There are 15 residues in the CDR3. Germline V gene sequence: CDR1 DFQATT, CDR2 SNEGSKA (reference sequence). The CDR3 sequence is CSAPPPGTSGNASPF. The CDR3 DNA reads as TGCAGTGCTCCCCCGCCGGGGACTAGCGGGAACGCCTCACCCTTC.

This clonotype was counted many times. This sequence joins TRBV20-1 and TRBJ1-2; D is uncertain. CDR3 length equals 11 residues. CDR1 and CDR2 (germline): DFQATT, SNEGSKA (reference sequence). Trimming pared 3 bases from V and 5 bases from J, leaving 7 bases between. CDR3 in amino acids: CSARRSYGYTF. CDR3 DNA sequence: TGCAGTGCTAGGCGATCTTATGGCTACACCTTC.

This clonotype was observed many times. This sequence joins TRBV7-2 and TRBJ2-5, with D possibly matching TRBD2 (5 bases). Germline V gene sequence: CDR1 SGHTA, CDR2 FQGNSA. V dropped 0 bases and J dropped 5 bases, with 19 bases sitting between them. The CDR3 loop spans 17 amino acids. CDR3 region: CASSLALGGGWRETQYF. The CDR3 DNA follows: TGTGCCAGCAGCTTAGCGTTGGGTGGTGGCTGGAGGGAGACCCAGTACTTC.

The chain carries TRBV7-8 and TRBJ1-2, with 12 bases fitting TRBD1. Germline V lookup: CDR1 SGHVS, CDR2 FQNEAQ. CDR3 length equals 13 residues. V lost 4 bases to trimming and J lost 7 bases; unmatched junction nucleotides: 1. CDR3 sequence: CASSSGQGAGYTF. Here the CDR3 DNA reads TGTGCCAGCAGCTCGGGACAGGGGGCTGGCTACACCTTC.

This clonotype was found many times. J is TRBJ1-5 and V is TRBV5-1; unclear D gene. This CDR3 is built from 15 residues. CDR1 and CDR2 from the germline V gene are SGHRS and YFSETQ. V lost 3 bases to trimming and J lost 2 bases, with 12 bases between them. The CDR3 sequence is CASSWGLGRNQPQHF. DNA for the CDR3: TGCGCCAGCAGCTGGGGATTGGGTCGCAATCAGCCCCAGCATTTT.

This clonotype was found a few times. The chain uses TRBV19 and TRBJ1-2, with 8 bases fitting TRBD1. This CDR3 has 15 amino acids. In germline, CDR1 is LNHDA, CDR2 SQIVND (reference sequence). The V and J ends lost 3 bases and 8 bases, in that order; junction bases with no gene match: 11. CDR3 sequence (DNA): TGTGCCAGTAGTATTCGATCGGTGACAGGGGAGGGCTACACCTTC. Protein: CASSIRSVTGEGYTF.

A word on this clonotype: It may be a read error: a sequence one base away is much more abundant. As DNA, the CDR3 is TGTGCCAGCAGCCCCTGGACTCGCGGGACCTACAATGAGCAGTTCTTC. Amino acid sequence: CASSPWTRGTYNEQFF. The chain is built from TRBV5-6 and TRBJ2-1; D might be TRBD2 (6 bases). V was pared by 4 bases and J by 2 bases, with 16 bases between. CDR1 SGHDT and CDR2 YYEEEE come from the germline V gene. CDR3 size: 16 residues.

This clonotype was picked up many times. This chain joins TRBV6-5 and TRBJ2-5; tentatively, D is TRBD2 (6 bases). Deletions cut 4 bases from V and 7 bases from J, with 16 bases between. Germline CDR1 MNHEY, CDR2 SVGAGI. The CDR3 extends over 14 amino acids. As DNA, the CDR3 is TGTGCCAGCAGTTCGACCTGGGAGGCCGGGACCCAGTACTTC. Protein product: CASSSTWEAGTQYF.

The chain carries TRBV20-1 and TRBJ2-6; 8 bases are shared with TRBD1. The CDR3 is 18 residues long. Germline V gene lookup returns CDR1 DFQATT and CDR2 SNEGSKA (reference sequence). V shed 2 bases, J shed 2 bases, and the junction held 11 bases outside the gene matches. The DNA for the CDR3 is TGCAGTGCTAGATCCCCACAGGGGGGTAGCCCTGGGGCCAACGTCCTGACTTTC. It yields the protein CSARSPQGGSPGANVLTF.

This clonotype was picked up a small number of times. The CDR3 DNA is TGCAGTGCCCTAGCCGGGAGGGCAGACATTCAGTACTTC. It codes for CSALAGRADIQYF. The chain couples TRBV20-1 to TRBJ2-4; 8 bases agree with TRBD2. The germline V gene encodes CDR1 DFQATT and CDR2 SNEGSKA (reference sequence). The CDR3 spans 13 residues. V was pared by 6 bases and J by 8 bases, with 9 bases of the junction left unmatched.